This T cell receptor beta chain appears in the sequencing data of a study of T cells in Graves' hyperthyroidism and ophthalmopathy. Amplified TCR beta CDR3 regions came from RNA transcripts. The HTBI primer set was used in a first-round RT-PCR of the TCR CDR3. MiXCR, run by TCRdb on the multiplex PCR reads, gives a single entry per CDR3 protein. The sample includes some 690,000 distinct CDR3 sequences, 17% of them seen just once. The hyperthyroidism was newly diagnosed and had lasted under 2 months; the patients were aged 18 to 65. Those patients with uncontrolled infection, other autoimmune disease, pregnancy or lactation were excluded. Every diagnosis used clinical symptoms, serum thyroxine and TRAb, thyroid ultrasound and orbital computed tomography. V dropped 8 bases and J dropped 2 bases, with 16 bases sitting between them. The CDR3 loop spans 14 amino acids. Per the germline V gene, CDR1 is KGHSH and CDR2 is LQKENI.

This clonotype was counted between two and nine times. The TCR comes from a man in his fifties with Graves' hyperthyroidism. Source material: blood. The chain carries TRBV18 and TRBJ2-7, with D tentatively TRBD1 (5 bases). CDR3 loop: CASKDHLGAYEQYF. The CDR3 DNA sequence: TGTGCCAGCAAGGATCACCTAGGGGCCTACGAGCAGTACTTC.